These 3 T cell receptor beta chains were sequenced from one sample in a study of PD-1 blockade in classical Hodgkin lymphoma. TCRdb's copy holds only in-frame clones and misses some; the assay was immunoSEQ multiplex PCR. The data contain 20,000 to 25,000 clones, 85% to 95% of them singletons. Time point given: newly diagnosed, previously untreated cHL patient sample. The study purified CD4+ T cells from thawed PBMCs using magnetic negative selection. Sequencing was done on a sample of CD4+ T cells from blood. These receptors were obtained from a human donor with classical Hodgkin lymphoma.

This clone showed up just once. The chain employs TRBV7-3 and TRBJ2-5; 11 positions agree with TRBD2. Per the germline V gene, CDR1 is SGHTA and CDR2 is FQGTGA. This CDR3 has 20 residues. With 4 bases clipped from V and 0 bases from J, the junction kept 16 bases outside the gene matches. This CDR3 reads CASSSDLTSGEDPYQETQYF. The CDR3 region has the DNA TGTGCCAGCAGCTCCGATCTGACTAGCGGGGAAGATCCTTACCAAGAGACCCAGTACTTC.

This sequence joins TRBV7-9 and TRBJ1-2; D unresolved. CDR3 length: 14 amino acids. Per the germline V gene, CDR1 is SEHNR and CDR2 is FQNEAQ (reference sequence). V shed 1 base and J shed 8 bases, with 14 bases lying between them. CDR3 nucleotide sequence: TGTGCCAGCAGCTTAGTAAATTATCGCTGGGGCTACACCTTC. It yields the protein CASSLVNYRWGYTF.

The chain links TRBV27 to TRBJ2-5; 9 bases map to TRBD1. Germline V lookup: CDR1 MNHEY, CDR2 SMNVEV (reference sequence). Unmatched junction bases numbered 8, after V lost 5 bases and J lost 4 bases. The CDR3 consists of 15 residues. The CDR3 region is CASSTYLDRGETQYF. In nucleotides, the CDR3 is TGTGCCAGCAGTACCTACCTGGACAGGGGAGAGACCCAGTACTTC.